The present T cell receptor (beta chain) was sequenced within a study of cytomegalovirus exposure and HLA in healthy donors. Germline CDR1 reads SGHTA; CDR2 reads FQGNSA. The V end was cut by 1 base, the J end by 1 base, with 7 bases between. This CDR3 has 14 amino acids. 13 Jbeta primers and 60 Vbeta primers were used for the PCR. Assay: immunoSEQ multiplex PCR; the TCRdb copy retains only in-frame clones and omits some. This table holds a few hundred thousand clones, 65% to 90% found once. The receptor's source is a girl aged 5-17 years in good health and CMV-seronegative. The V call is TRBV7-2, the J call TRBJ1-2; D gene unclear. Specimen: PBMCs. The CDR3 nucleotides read TGTGCCAGCAGCTTAGGCCCTAGTAACTATGGCTACACCTTC. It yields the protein CASSLGPSNYGYTF. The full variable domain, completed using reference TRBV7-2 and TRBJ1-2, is GAGVSQSPSNKVTEKGKDVELRCDPISGHTALYWYRQSLGQGLEFLIYFQGNSAPDKSGLPSDRFSAERTGGSVSTLTIQRTQQEDSAVYLCASSLGPSNYGYTFGSGTRLTVV.